These 20 T cell receptor beta chains came from one sample sequenced in a study of Ad26.COV2.S vaccination and SARS-CoV-2 variants. The treatment here: some 19 received Ad26.COV2.S at low or high dose, single or two shots; five or six received placebo; per-sample allocation not given. The samples were gathered on day 63 after the first injection of vaccine or placebo. Sequenced by immunoSEQ multiplex PCR; TCRdb stores in-frame clones only, minus some. The data show some 330,000 clones, roughly 90% seen once. The sequencing here drew on peripheral blood, taken in a trial of Ad26.COV2.S vaccine versus placebo. The source of these receptors is a person aged 18-65 years who received the Ad26.COV2.S COVID-19 vaccine or a placebo.

Turning to this clone: At one end, the junction sequence differs from germline, possibly due to a read error. The chain links TRBV4-1 to TRBJ2-2; 13 bases fit TRBD2. Germline V gene data show CDR1 as MGHRA and CDR2 as YSYEKL. The CDR3 consists of 19 residues. The CDR3: CARSRLGGLAGLNTGELFF. As DNA, the CDR3 is TGCGCCCGCAGCCGACTTGGGGGACTAGCGGGACTGAACACCGGGGAGCTGTTTTTT.

J is TRBJ1-1 and V is TRBV28; a weak D match, TRBD1 (5 bases). CDR1 and CDR2 from the germline V gene are MDHEN and SYDVKM. V lost 6 bases to trimming and J lost 1 base, with 12 bases between them. This CDR3 is built from 14 residues. In DNA, the CDR3 is TGTGCCAGCAGCCCCGGGGGGGGGAACACTGAAGCTTTCTTT. Its translation: CASSPGGGNTEAFF.

This clone was seen just once. The chain couples TRBV23-1 to TRBJ1-1, with D unresolved. TRBV23-1 is reported as an ORF; its role is uncertain. This CDR3 has 14 amino acids. Deletions cut 0 bases from V and 0 bases from J, with 5 bases between. The DNA of the CDR3 is TGCGCCAGCAGTCAATCTCCTTTGAACACTGAAGCTTTCTTT. It encodes CASSQSPLNTEAFF.

The J gene is TRBJ2-3, the V gene TRBV7-2; tentatively, D is TRBD2 (6 bases). This CDR3 region has 15 residues. The germline V and J ends were trimmed by 5 bases and 11 bases, with 23 bases remaining between them. CDR1 is SGHTA and CDR2 is FQGNSA in the germline V gene. Here the CDR3 DNA reads TGTGCCAGCAGCCATCCCGGCGGGGCCCCCCCCGAGCAGTATTTT. It encodes CASSHPGGAPPEQYF.

This chain uses TRBV12-3 or TRBV12-4 with TRBJ1-6; D gene ambiguous. There are 9 residues in the CDR3. V was cut by 8 bases and J by 13 bases, with 6 bases left in between. In DNA, the CDR3 is TGTGCCAGCGGCTTCCCCCTCCACTTT. Protein product: CASGFPLHF.

The J gene is TRBJ1-4, the V gene TRBV2, with TRBD1 as a possible D gene (5 bases). Germline assignment: CDR1 SNHLY and CDR2 FYNNEI. The CDR3 has 16 amino acids. Trimming took off 8 bases at V and 8 bases at J, with 24 bases between the two ends. The CDR3 loop is CASAGDSLGAFEKLFF. CDR3 DNA: TGTGCCAGCGCGGGAGACAGCTTAGGGGCTTTCGAAAAACTGTTTTTT.

This chain uses TRBV15 with TRBJ1-1; weak D call: TRBD1 (6 bases). The CDR3 runs to 16 residues. Germline CDR1 is LNHNV and CDR2 is YYDKDF (reference sequence). V dropped 1 base and J dropped 1 base, with 13 bases sitting between them. In DNA form, the CDR3 reads TGTGCCACCAGCAGAGGAACAGGGTCGGGGAACACTGAAGCTTTCTTT. Its translation: CATSRGTGSGNTEAFF.

The rearrangement links TRBV24-1 to TRBJ1-6, with D possibly TRBD1 on 5 matching bases. Germline V lookup: CDR1 KGHDR, CDR2 SFDVKD. CDR3 length: 13 amino acids. V lost 9 bases and J 7 bases, leaving 12 bases between the germline ends. This CDR3 is CATERDPNSPLHF. As DNA, the CDR3 is TGTGCCACCGAACGGGACCCGAATTCACCCCTCCACTTT.

The chain combines TRBV11-2 with TRBJ1-1; D is uncertain. Germline-derived CDR1 and CDR2 are SGHAT and FQNNGV. This CDR3 contains 14 residues. V lost 2 bases and J 1 base, leaving 8 bases between the germline ends. CDR3 protein: CASSLLSGNTEAFF. CDR3 nucleotides: TGTGCCAGCAGCTTACTCTCAGGGAACACTGAAGCTTTCTTT.

The chain uses TRBV18 and TRBJ1-6; D not resolved. Germline-derived CDR1 and CDR2 are KGHSH and LQKENI. V lost 3 bases to trimming and J lost 10 bases, with 7 bases between them. There are 12 residues in the CDR3. CDR3 in DNA: TGTGCCAGCTCACCCCCGGGGTCACCCCTCCACTTT. This gives the protein CASSPPGSPLHF.

The rearrangement links TRBV11-2 to TRBJ2-7; the D call may be TRBD1 or TRBD2 (5 bases each). V lost 5 bases and J 5 bases, leaving 16 bases between the germline ends. CDR3 length: 14 amino acids. Looked up from germline, CDR1 is SGHAT and CDR2 is FQNNGV. CDR3 residues: CASSRRDPWNEQYF. CDR3 nucleotide sequence: TGTGCCAGCAGCCGCCGGGACCCCTGGAACGAGCAGTACTTC.

This chain connects TRBV27 to TRBJ2-7; D perhaps matches TRBD1 (5 bases). Between the trimmed V and J ends, which lost 6 bases and 1 base, there was a span of 16 bases. CDR3 length equals 15 residues. Germline V CDR1 and CDR2: MNHEY, SMNVEV (reference sequence). CDR3 sequence reads: CASRRGVGASYEQYV. In DNA, the CDR3 is TGTGCCAGCAGGAGAGGAGTAGGGGCGTCCTACGAGCAGTACGTC.

This clone has a handful of counts. The CDR3 coding sequence is TGTGCCACCAGCACCCCGACAGGGACCTACGAGCAGTACGTC. This gives the protein CATSTPTGTYEQYV. This rearrangement joins TRBV15 to TRBJ2-7; 7 bases match TRBD1. Per the germline V gene, CDR1 is LNHNV and CDR2 is YYDKDF (reference sequence). The V gene end was trimmed by 4 bases and the J gene end by 2 bases; junction bases not matched to a gene: 5. The CDR3 sequence is 14 residues long.

The genes are TRBV3-1 (or the pseudogene TRBV3-2) and TRBJ1-2, with 7 positions matching TRBD1. This CDR3 spans 11 amino acids. Germline lookup yields CDR1 LGHDT and CDR2 YNNKEL (reference sequence). The V gene end was trimmed by 8 bases and the J gene end by 6 bases; junction bases not matched to a gene: 3. The DNA of the CDR3 is TGTGCCAGCTCAGGGGGACATGGCTACACCTTC. Protein: CASSGGHGYTF.

The chain couples TRBV6-4 to TRBJ1-4; D might be TRBD1 (6 bases). The ends were cut back, 6 bases at V and 8 bases at J, with 19 bases in the middle. There are 15 residues in the CDR3. Germline CDR1 reads MRHNA; CDR2 reads SNTAGT. This chain's CDR3 is CASSPWGGREEKLFF. CDR3 bases: TGTGCCAGCAGCCCTTGGGGGGGGCGAGAAGAAAAACTGTTTTTT.

V and J are TRBV4-3 and TRBJ2-1; the D gene is possibly TRBD1 (6 bases). Germline loops: CDR1 LGHNA, CDR2 YSLEER. The CDR3 spans 16 residues. Trimming shortened V by 3 bases and J by 8 bases, and 20 bases separated the two germline ends. The chain's CDR3 is CASSQYYQGTWDEQFF. Written as DNA, the CDR3 is TGCGCCAGCAGCCAGTATTACCAGGGGACCTGGGATGAGCAGTTCTTC.

J is TRBJ1-4 and V is TRBV5-1; no clear D gene. This CDR3 region has 16 residues. Germline lookup yields CDR1 SGHRS and CDR2 YFSETQ. Trimming left V 0 bases short and J 4 bases short, with 13 bases between. CDR3 nucleotide sequence: TGCGCCAGCAGCTTGGCCAGCGACACCCGTAATGAAAAACTGTTTTTT. Translated: CASSLASDTRNEKLFF.

This chain joins TRBV3-1 (or the pseudogene TRBV3-2) and TRBJ1-4; D is uncertain. The ends were cut back, 0 bases at V and 0 bases at J, with 5 bases in the middle. The CDR3 has 15 residues. Germline V gene data show CDR1 as LGHDT and CDR2 as YNNKEL (reference sequence). CDR3 loop: CASSQDDATNEKLFF. In nucleotides, the CDR3 is TGTGCCAGCAGCCAAGACGATGCAACTAATGAAAAACTGTTTTTT.

The rearrangement links TRBV4-1 to TRBJ1-4; 7 bases are a match to TRBD1. The germline gives CDR1 MGHRA, CDR2 YSYEKL. The CDR3 runs to 13 residues. The trim removed 4 bases at V and 5 bases at J, leaving 1 base unmatched. Here the CDR3 reads CASSPRGNEKLFF. CDR3 bases: TGCGCCAGCAGCCCCAGGGGGAATGAAAAACTGTTTTTT.

The chain couples TRBV21-1 to TRBJ2-5; the DNA was not used to check the table's D call, TRBD2. TRBV21-1 is a pseudogene segment. CDR3 length: 19 residues. The CDR3: CASSKGFGNQGGFQETQYF. CDR3 DNA sequence: TGTGCCAGCAGCAAAGGTTTTGGGAATCAGGGAGGGTTCCAAGAGACCCAGTACTTC.